These 21 T cell receptor beta chains came from one sample sequenced in a study of metastatic and nonmetastatic thyroid tumors. With MiXCR, TCRdb called clones anew from the PCR reads. Among fewer than 45,000 clones listed, around 21% were seen once. Before thyroid surgery, none of the patients had received any treatment. The sequencing input was blood. These receptors all come from a female donor with papillary thyroid cancer or a benign thyroid nodule (not recorded which). Some clones in this sample may be carry-over from other donors' samples.

This clone has a handful of counts. The gene calls are TRBV28 and TRBJ2-2; 8 bases line up with TRBD2. From germline, CDR1 is MDHEN and CDR2 SYDVKM. With V trimmed by 4 bases and J by 6 bases, 10 bases remained unmatched. The CDR3 has 16 residues. CDR3 DNA sequence: TGTGCCAGCAGTTCCCCCAGCGGGAGAGGGCCCGGGGAGCTGTTTTTT. Residues: CASSSPSGRGPGELFF.

This clone was picked up many times. The V call is TRBV28, the J call TRBJ2-3; D not resolved. The CDR3 is made up of 13 amino acids. Germline V lookup: CDR1 MDHEN, CDR2 SYDVKM. Trimming took 6 bases from V and 1 from J, leaving 8 bases between them. In DNA, the CDR3 is TGTGCCAGCAGGGTCCCGGGCACAGATACGCAGTATTTT. Residues: CASRVPGTDTQYF.

This clone was found many times. This rearrangement joins TRBV18 to TRBJ1-3; possible D gene TRBD1, 5 bases. Trimming took off 8 bases at V and 4 bases at J, with 9 bases between the two ends. This CDR3 contains 12 residues. CDR1 is KGHSH, CDR2 LQKENI, per germline. CDR3 sequence reads: CASPTGGNTIYF. CDR3 coding DNA: TGTGCCAGCCCCACAGGAGGAAACACCATATATTTT.

V and J are TRBV19 and TRBJ1-5; D is undetermined. The CDR3 extends over 15 amino acids. CDR1 and CDR2 (germline): LNHDA, SQIVND (reference sequence). V was cut by 1 base and J by 0 bases, with 7 bases left in between. The CDR3 protein is CASSIGSPSNQPQHF. CDR3 bases: TGTGCCAGTAGTATAGGGAGTCCTAGCAATCAGCCCCAGCATTTT.

This clone was recorded many times. The chain is built from TRBV20-1 and TRBJ1-6, with a possible D match to TRBD1 (6 bases). V was shortened by 5 bases and J by 3 bases, with 8 bases between the two germline ends. CDR3 length equals 13 residues. From germline, CDR1 is DFQATT and CDR2 SNEGSKA (reference sequence). CDR3 amino acids: CSARTDYNSPLHF. The CDR3 nucleotides are TGCAGTGCTCGGACAGACTATAATTCACCCCTCCACTTT.

The gene calls are TRBV20-1 and TRBJ2-7; 11 bases align to TRBD2. The length of the CDR3 is 17 residues. CDR1 and CDR2 (germline): DFQATT, SNEGSKA (reference sequence). V lost 0 bases, J lost 0 bases, and 7 bases stayed unmatched. CDR3 amino acids: CSARDSTLAGGSYEQYF. DNA for the CDR3: TGCAGTGCTAGAGATAGTACCCTAGCGGGAGGCTCCTACGAGCAGTACTTC.

Details on this clone: Just one base apart from a much larger clone, this may be a read error. The rearrangement links TRBV29-1 to TRBJ2-1; TRBD2 aligns across 12 bases. The CDR3 runs to 13 residues. Germline V gene sequence: CDR1 SQVTM, CDR2 ANQGSEA. The trim removed 0 bases at V and 15 bases at J, leaving 6 bases unmatched. The CDR3 region is CSVEDTSGRLRFF. The CDR3, as DNA: TGCAGCGTTGAAGATACTAGCGGGAGGCTGCGGTTCTTC.

Many counts were recorded for this clone. V is TRBV7-2 and J is TRBJ1-2, with 7 nucleotides matching TRBD1. The V gene end was trimmed by 6 bases and the J gene end by 0 bases; junction bases not matched to a gene: 1. The CDR3 has 13 residues. Germline CDR1 SGHTA, CDR2 FQGNSA. The CDR3 DNA reads TGTGCCAGCAGAGGGACAGCTAACTATGGCTACACCTTC. Residues: CASRGTANYGYTF. The variable domain in full, completed from reference TRBV7-2 and TRBJ1-2, reads GAGVSQSPSNKVTEKGKDVELRCDPISGHTALYWYRQSLGQGLEFLIYFQGNSAPDKSGLPSDRFSAERTGGSVSTLTIQRTQQEDSAVYLCASRGTANYGYTFGSGTRLTVV.

The chain has TRBV18 and TRBJ2-3; a weak D match, TRBD2 (6 bases). With 8 bases removed from V and 4 bases from J, the gap between germline ends came to 13 bases. The germline gives CDR1 KGHSH, CDR2 LQKENI. CDR3 length: 13 residues. CDR3 residues: CASTRREADTQYF. CDR3 DNA: TGTGCCAGCACACGAAGGGAGGCAGATACGCAGTATTTT. Together with reference TRBV18 and TRBJ2-3, the CDR3 gives the full variable domain: NAGVMQNPRHLVRRRGQEARLRCSPMKGHSHVYWYRQLPEEGLKFMVYLQKENIIDESGMPKERFSAEFPKEGPSILRIQQVVRGDSAAYFCASTRREADTQYFGPGTRLTVL.

This clone came up many times. The chain links TRBV25-1 to TRBJ2-1; 8 bases are a match to TRBD2. Germline loops: CDR1 MGHDK, CDR2 SYGVNS. This CDR3 region has 15 residues. Unmatched junction bases numbered 6, after V lost 2 bases and J lost 6 bases. CDR3 bases: TGTGCCAGCAGTGAAATAGCGGGAAAAAGCAATGAGCAGTTCTTC. This gives the protein CASSEIAGKSNEQFF.

This clone occurred a few times. V and J are TRBV24-1 and TRBJ2-3; possibly TRBD1 or TRBD2 for D (5 bases each). Trimming took 7 bases from V and 2 from J, leaving 12 bases between them. CDR1 is KGHDR, CDR2 SFDVKD, per germline. CDR3 size: 14 residues. CDR3 protein: CATSQRGLTDTQYF. In DNA, the CDR3 is TGTGCCACCAGCCAGAGGGGCCTCACAGATACGCAGTATTTT.

This clone was observed at least ten times. The chain recombines TRBV29-1 with TRBJ2-2; D might be TRBD2 (5 bases). Trimming shortened V by 6 bases and J by 6 bases, and 14 bases separated the two germline ends. The CDR3 is 13 residues long. The germline CDR1 and CDR2 sequences are SQVTM and ANQGSEA. CDR3 nucleotide sequence: TGCAGCGTCGGGGATCTAGCTCCCGGGGAGCTGTTTTTT. It is translated as CSVGDLAPGELFF.

This clone appeared many times. The chain combines TRBV18 with TRBJ1-4; TRBD1 might be the D (5 bases). Per the germline V gene, CDR1 is KGHSH and CDR2 is LQKENI. V dropped 6 bases and J dropped 7 bases, with 15 bases sitting between them. CDR3 length equals 14 residues. CDR3 sequence: CASSEGPQGEKLFF. The CDR3 coding sequence is TGTGCCAGCTCTGAAGGCCCGCAGGGTGAAAAACTGTTTTTT.

Of note for this clone: A junction boundary mismatches the germline segment, possibly from a read error. Additional DNA sequences in this sample encode the identical CDR3. The chain joins TRBV6-1 to TRBJ1-5; 7 nucleotides match TRBD1. CDR1 and CDR2 from the germline V gene are MNHNS and SASEGT. The CDR3 sequence is 13 residues long. CDR3 in DNA: TGTGCCAGCAGTCTGAACAGGGGTCAGCCACAGCATTTT. Amino acids: CASSLNRGQPQHF.

In this sample, this clone turned up many times. This rearrangement joins TRBV19 to TRBJ2-5; TRBD1 agrees at 9 bases. With 6 bases clipped from V and 4 bases from J, the junction kept 12 bases outside the gene matches. The length of the CDR3 is 16 residues. Germline values: CDR1 LNHDA, CDR2 SQIVND (reference sequence). CDR3 region: CASSPLDRGRGETQYF. Here the CDR3 DNA reads TGTGCCAGTAGCCCCCTGGACAGGGGAAGAGGAGAGACCCAGTACTTC.

The CDR3 spells CASSPSSVSVYEQYF. The CDR3 DNA follows: TGTGCCAGCAGCCCCTCTAGCGTGAGTGTGTACGAGCAGTACTTC. The chain recombines TRBV27 with TRBJ2-7, with TRBD2 as a possible D gene (6 bases). The CDR3 totals 15 residues. Trimming shortened V by 6 bases and J by 4 bases, and 19 bases separated the two germline ends. Germline CDR1 reads MNHEY; CDR2 reads SMNVEV (reference sequence).

This clone was seen a few times. V and J are TRBV28 and TRBJ2-7; D is possibly TRBD1 (6 bases). Trimming left V 3 bases short and J 4 bases short, with 16 bases between. The germline gives CDR1 MDHEN, CDR2 SYDVKM. The CDR3 covers 15 residues. CDR3 in amino acids: CASSFYLTGNYEQYF. The CDR3 nucleotides are TGTGCCAGCAGTTTTTACCTCACAGGGAATTACGAGCAGTACTTC. Full variable domain (remainder filled in from reference TRBV28 and TRBJ2-7): DVKVTQSSRYLVKRTGEKVFLECVQDMDHENMFWYRQDPGLGLRLIYFSYDVKMKEKGDIPEGYSVSREKKERFSLILESASTNQTSMYLCASSFYLTGNYEQYFGPGTRLTVT.

The CDR3 sequence is CASRRDKGFGEQYF. The DNA of the CDR3 is TGTGCCAGCAGGCGGGACAAGGGATTTGGGGAGCAGTACTTC. The gene calls are TRBV11-2 and TRBJ2-7, with D perhaps being TRBD1 or TRBD2 (6 bases each). Trimming took 6 bases from V and 7 from J, leaving 19 bases between them. The CDR3 has 14 amino acids. From germline, CDR1 is SGHAT and CDR2 FQNNGV.

With respect to this clone: The sample holds other DNA sequences that translate to the same CDR3. The chain is built from TRBV7-6 and TRBJ1-1; 8 bases align to TRBD1. The germline V gene encodes CDR1 SGHVS and CDR2 FNYEAQ. V lost 5 bases to trimming and J lost 4 bases; unmatched junction nucleotides: 9. The CDR3 runs 15 residues. The CDR3 protein is CASSHGTGGRTEAFF. The CDR3 region has the DNA TGTGCCAGCAGCCACGGGACAGGTGGCCGCACTGAAGCTTTCTTT.

This clone was detected many times. J is TRBJ1-5 and V is TRBV30; weak D call: TRBD1 (6 bases). Germline V lookup: CDR1 GTSNPN, CDR2 SVGIG (reference sequence). The CDR3 is 13 amino acids. Trimming took 1 base from V and 6 from J, leaving 10 bases between them. CDR3 sequence (DNA): TGTGCCTGGAGTGGGGGGCGCCTTCAGCCCCAGCATTTT. It translates to CAWSGGRLQPQHF.

This clone was recorded many times. This chain links TRBV3-1 with TRBJ2-7; no definite D call. V lost 6 bases and J lost 8, with 14 bases in between. Germline V gene sequence: CDR1 LGHDT, CDR2 YNNKEL (reference sequence). The CDR3 contains 12 residues. The chain's CDR3 is CASRGRPGKQYF. The CDR3 nucleotides are TGTGCCAGCAGAGGTCGGCCGGGCAAGCAGTACTTC.